This T cell receptor beta chain stems from a study of identical twins. This clonotype was recorded many times. TCRdb re-called the 5' RACE reads through MiXCR, storing one row per CDR3 protein. The sample has 450,000 or so distinct CDR3 sequences; approximately 15% are singletons. With V trimmed by 2 bases and J by 6 bases, 6 bases remained unmatched. Germline V gene data show CDR1 as DFQATT and CDR2 as SNEGSKA (reference sequence). The CDR3 sequence is 14 residues long. The same data also contributed to another study, on yellow fever vaccine responses in identical twins.

The chain carries TRBV20-1 and TRBJ2-2, with TRBD2 matching over 7 bases. The sequence was obtained from a woman aged 18-30 years in good health. Specimen: CD4+ T cells sorted from blood. In nucleotides, the CDR3 is TGCAGTGCTAGATATGCAGGGAGGGCCGGGGAGCTGTTTTTT. It yields the protein CSARYAGRAGELFF.